These T cell receptor beta chains were read from a single sample in a study of blood T cell repertoires in COVID-19. Measured with immunoSEQ multiplex PCR; TCRdb has only the in-frame clones, and not every one. The sample carries about 200,000 clones, about 86% recorded once. Sequenced input: peripheral blood. These TCRs come from a woman in her 50s with COVID-19, enrolled during active disease. The CDR3 runs from the conserved cysteine through the conserved F or W. The order of the fields is J gene, clone size, V gene, D gene, CDR3 protein, CDR3 DNA. The D gene is left open where the match is weak. The listing skips clone size in some rows; elsewhere it reads once, few, many or a size class.

TRBJ1-1,.,TRBV30,TRBD1,CASQTGRNTEAFF,TGTGCCTCGCAGACAGGGAGGAACACTGAAGCTTTCTTT
TRBJ2-7,.,TRBV5-6,TRBD1,CASSLPGQASPLQYF,TGTGCCAGCAGCTTACCGGGACAGGCCTCTCCACTGCAGTACTTC
TRBJ1-1,.,TRBV5-1,.,CASSIQGWGSHTEAFF,TGCGCCAGCTCAATCCAGGGATGGGGTAGTCACACTGAAGCTTTCTTT
TRBJ1-4,.,TRBV5-1,.,CASKEGSPNEKLFF,TGCGCCAGCAAGGAGGGCTCACCTAATGAAAAACTGTTTTTT
TRBJ2-3,.,TRBV12-5,TRBD1,CASARQGRTDTQYF,TGTGCTAGTGCCCGACAGGGGAGGACAGATACGCAGTATTTT
TRBJ1-1,few,TRBV23-1,.,CASGTCSEAFF,TGCGCCAGCGGCACCTGCTCAGAAGCTTTCTTT
TRBJ2-2,.,TRBV4-3,.,CASSQDQASLNTGELFF,TGCGCCAGCAGCCAAGATCAGGCGTCTTTGAACACCGGGGAGCTGTTTTTT
TRBJ1-4,.,TRBV12-2,.,CASRSGSMKREKLFF,TGTGCAAGTCGCTCCGGGTCCATGAAACGGGAAAAACTGTTTTTT
TRBJ2-2,.,TRBV13,TRBD1,CASSQQGHTGELFF,TGTGCCAGCAGCCAACAGGGGCACACCGGGGAGCTGTTTTTT
TRBJ2-7,.,TRBV6-2/TRBV6-3,TRBD1,CASSYPNAGTVYEQYF,TGTGCCAGCAGTTACCCCAATGCCGGGACAGTCTACGAGCAGTACTTC
TRBJ2-2,.,TRBV3-1/TRBV3-2,.,CASSQEGLNTGELFF,TGTGCCAGCAGCCAAGAGGGACTTAACACCGGGGAGCTGTTTTTT
TRBJ1-5,.,TRBV6-4,TRBD1,CASSNRGVLGSQPQHF,TGTGCCAGCAGTAACAGGGGGGTTTTGGGTAGTCAGCCCCAGCATTTT
TRBJ2-1,few,TRBV19,.,CASSISRQHNEQFF,TGTGCCAGTAGTATATCCCGACAACACAATGAGCAGTTCTTC
TRBJ2-3,.,TRBV6-6,TRBD2,CASSYAGLASTDTQYF,TGTGCCAGCAGTTACGCCGGACTAGCTAGCACAGATACGCAGTATTTT
TRBJ1-3,.,TRBV9,TRBD1,CASIVPGQGAFSGNTIYF,TGTGCCAGCATCGTACCGGGACAGGGGGCTTTCTCTGGAAACACCATATATTTT
TRBJ2-3,.,TRBV5-1,TRBD1,CASRSWTGGTDTQYF,TGCGCCAGCAGGAGTTGGACAGGGGGAACAGATACGCAGTATTTT
TRBJ2-1,.,TRBV11-1,.,CASSFLGLSSYNEQFF,TGTGCCAGCAGCTTCCTTGGACTTAGCTCCTACAATGAGCAGTTCTTC
TRBJ1-2,.,TRBV12-3/TRBV12-4,.,CASSLDRRGGYTF,TGTGCCAGCAGTTTAGACAGGAGGGGTGGCTACACCTTC
TRBJ2-1,.,TRBV4-1,.,CASTPKGENEQFF,TGCGCCAGCACCCCTAAGGGGGAAAATGAGCAGTTCTTC
TRBJ1-2,.,TRBV19,.,CASSMTGHGYTF,TGTGCCAGTAGTATGACAGGACATGGCTACACCTTC
TRBJ1-3,.,TRBV5-1,.,CASSLVGLGNTIYF,TGCGCCAGCAGCTTGGTAGGACTTGGAAACACCATATATTTT
TRBJ1-1,.,TRBV12-3/TRBV12-4,.,CASRSGIGTEAFF,TGTGCCAGCCGATCAGGGATCGGCACTGAAGCTTTCTTT
TRBJ1-6,.,TRBV10-3,.,CAISEAVNSPLHF,TGTGCCATCAGTGAGGCAGTCAATTCACCCCTCCACTTT
TRBJ2-1,.,TRBV19,TRBD2,CASKWLAADNEQFF,TGTGCCAGTAAATGGCTAGCGGCAGACAATGAGCAGTTCTTC
TRBJ1-1,.,TRBV10-3,TRBD1,CAIKGQGKSPEAFF,TGTGCCATCAAGGGACAGGGTAAGAGCCCTGAAGCTTTCTTT
TRBJ1-1,.,TRBV2,.,CASSGSPNTEAFF,TGTGCCAGCAGTGGGAGTCCTAACACTGAAGCTTTCTTT
TRBJ1-6,.,TRBV5-5,.,CASSPDRVTSNSPLHF,TGTGCCAGCAGCCCCGACAGAGTAACAAGTAATTCACCCCTCCACTTT
TRBJ1-2,.,TRBV10-3,TRBD1,CAISGGQGRGGYTF,TGTGCCATCAGTGGGGGACAGGGCAGAGGTGGCTACACCTTC
TRBJ2-5,.,TRBV13,.,CASSLGLARETQYF,TGTGCCAGCAGCTTAGGCCTAGCCAGAGAGACCCAGTACTTC
TRBJ1-4,.,TRBV10-3,.,CAISEGHREKLFF,TGTGCCATCAGTGAAGGACACCGTGAAAAACTGTTTTTT
TRBJ2-3,few,TRBV5-1,.,CASSLSSGTHYTDTQYF,TGCGCCAGCAGCTTGAGCTCCGGGACTCACTACACAGATACGCAGTATTTT
TRBJ2-3,.,TRBV6-6,.,CASSYNRPTDTQYF,TGTGCCAGCAGTTATAACAGGCCAACAGATACGCAGTATTTT
TRBJ1-2,.,TRBV2,.,CASSEVGLGRNYGYGYTF,TGTGCCAGCAGTGAAGTGGGGTTGGGGAGAAACTATGGATATGGCTACACCTTC
TRBJ2-2,once,TRBV5-1,.,CASSSILSGELFF,TGCGCCAGCAGCTCGATACTTAGCGGGGAGCTGTTTTTT
TRBJ1-6,once,TRBV9,.,CASSAQGGADITSPLHF,TGTGCCAGCAGCGCCCAAGGAGGGGCAGACATCACTTCACCCCTCCACTTT
TRBJ2-5,.,TRBV28,.,CASSFNGETQYF,TGTGCCAGCAGTTTTAACGGAGAGACCCAGTACTTC
TRBJ2-5,.,TRBV19,.,CATNTPGVETQYF,TGTGCCACTAATACCCCGGGAGTAGAGACCCAGTACTTC
TRBJ2-1,.,TRBV19,.,CASSKSGRGGEQFF,TGTGCCAGTAGTAAAAGTGGAAGAGGGGGTGAGCAGTTCTTC
TRBJ2-7,.,TRBV7-6,TRBD1,CASSSWTGKYEQYF,TGTGCCAGCAGCTCGTGGACAGGAAAGTACGAGCAGTACTTC
TRBJ2-3,.,TRBV10-2,TRBD2,CASSESKLAGGTDTQYF,TGCGCCAGCAGTGAGTCGAAATTAGCGGGGGGCACAGATACGCAGTATTTT
TRBJ2-1,.,TRBV11-2,TRBD1,CASSSIRDRDYNEQFF,TGTGCCAGCAGCTCCATCCGGGACAGGGATTACAATGAGCAGTTCTTC
TRBJ2-2,few,TRBV11-2,.,CASSPVAGLGTGELFF,TGTGCCAGCAGCCCGGTGGCCGGACTGGGCACCGGGGAGCTGTTTTTT
TRBJ1-1,.,TRBV28,.,CASSTGHGEAFF,TGTGCCAGCAGTACCGGACACGGTGAAGCTTTCTTT
TRBJ2-1,.,TRBV11-2,TRBD2,CASSAGGTLYNEQFF,TGTGCCAGCAGCGCGGGGGGAACTTTGTACAATGAGCAGTTCTTC
TRBJ2-5,once,TRBV9,TRBD1,CASSFSTGAQETQYF,TGTGCCAGCAGCTTCTCGACAGGGGCCCAAGAGACCCAGTACTTC
TRBJ2-2,.,TRBV13,TRBD2,CASSRGAIAGQNTGELFF,TGTGCCAGCAGCCGGGGAGCGATAGCGGGGCAAAACACCGGGGAGCTGTTTTTT
TRBJ2-1,.,TRBV6-4,.,CASSDHPRGEQFF,TGTGCCAGCAGTGACCATCCCCGAGGGGAGCAGTTCTTC
TRBJ1-2,.,TRBV6-1,.,CASSERGPYGYTF,TGTGCCAGCAGTGAAAGGGGTCCCTATGGCTACACCTTC
TRBJ1-4,.,TRBV5-1,.,CASSLDGRGNEKLFF,TGCGCCAGCAGCTTGGATGGAAGGGGTAATGAAAAACTGTTTTTT
TRBJ2-5,few,TRBV27,.,CASSSRPTETQYF,TGTGCCAGCAGTTCCAGGCCCACAGAGACCCAGTACTTC
TRBJ1-4,.,TRBV19,TRBD1,CASSTDRARKLFF,TGTGCCAGTAGTACGGACAGGGCTAGAAAACTGTTTTTT
TRBJ1-2,once,TRBV2,TRBD1,CATRSPSGTGDGYTF,TGTGCCACCCGATCCCCTTCCGGGACAGGGGATGGCTACACCTTC
TRBJ2-5,.,TRBV5-1,.,CASSLPNQETQYF,TGCGCCAGCAGCTTGCCAAACCAAGAGACCCAGTACTTC
TRBJ1-1,.,TRBV12-3/TRBV12-4,.,CASGRTGNEAFF,TGTGCCAGCGGTAGAACAGGGAATGAAGCTTTCTTT
TRBJ2-3,.,TRBV3-1/TRBV3-2,.,CASSQGGGSTDTQYF,TGTGCCAGCAGCCAAGGGGGCGGTAGCACAGATACGCAGTATTTT